Following are 10 T cell receptor beta chains from one sample sequenced in a study of OX40 agonist ivuxolimab in advanced cancers. Assay: immunoSEQ multiplex PCR; the TCRdb copy retains only in-frame clones and omits some. The sample shows approximately 65,000 clones, under 95% of them seen only once. Sequences were derived from CD4+ or CD8+ T cells sorted from blood, sampled in a trial of the OX40 agonist ivuxolimab. Every receptor here comes from an adult with an advanced solid tumor such as melanoma, head and neck, liver or kidney cancer.

The chain links TRBV11-3 to TRBJ2-1; no reliable D call. V was clipped by 6 bases and J by 10 bases, with 10 bases between them. Germline assignment: CDR1 SGHNT and CDR2 YENEEA. This CDR3 has 11 amino acids. The CDR3 is CASSLSVEQFF. CDR3 bases: TGTGCCAGCAGTTTATCAGTAGAGCAGTTCTTC.

The CDR3 nucleotides are TGTGCCAGTAGCGACAATCAGCCCCAGCATTTT. Protein sequence: CASSDNQPQHF. The V and J genes are TRBV19 and TRBJ1-5; D unclear. CDR3 length: 11 residues. Trimming removed 6 bases at V and 3 bases at J, with 3 bases between. CDR1 LNHDA and CDR2 SQIVND come from the germline V gene (reference sequence).

This clone was seen only once. The chain uses TRBV7-3 and TRBJ2-3, with D possibly being TRBD2 (6 bases). V was cut by 6 bases and J by 6 bases, with 13 bases left in between. Per the germline V gene, CDR1 is SGHTA and CDR2 is FQGTGA. CDR3 length: 13 residues. CDR3 sequence (DNA): TGTGCCAGCAGTCCAAGACTAGTGGATACGCAGTATTTT. It codes for CASSPRLVDTQYF.

The rearrangement joins TRBV5-1 to TRBJ2-7; 8 nucleotides align to TRBD2. V lost 0 bases to trimming and J lost 0 bases; unmatched junction nucleotides: 2. Germline V lookup: CDR1 SGHRS, CDR2 YFSETQ. CDR3 length: 15 residues. CDR3 protein: CASSLVAGISYEQYF. As DNA, the CDR3 is TGCGCCAGCAGCTTGGTAGCGGGGATCTCCTACGAGCAGTACTTC.

The chain carries TRBV30 and TRBJ1-5; D may be TRBD1 (5 bases). Germline V gene data show CDR1 as GTSNPN and CDR2 as SVGIG (reference sequence). Trimming stripped 4 bases from V and 4 bases from J, with 20 bases between. This CDR3 has 16 amino acids. In DNA, the CDR3 is TGTGCCTGGAAGCGGCAGGGAAGGGGTGTAAATCAGCCCCAGCATTTT. It translates to CAWKRQGRGVNQPQHF. Using reference TRBV30 and TRBJ1-5 for the parts outside the CDR3, the full variable domain is SQTIHQWPATLVQPVGSPLSLECTVEGTSNPNLYWYRQAAGRGLQLLFYSVGIGQISSEVPQNLSASRPQDRQFILSSKKLLLSDSGFYLCAWKRQGRGVNQPQHFGDGTRLSIL.

The chain uses TRBV11-1 and TRBJ1-1; tentatively, D is TRBD1 (5 bases). Germline CDR1 is SGHAT and CDR2 is FQDESV (reference sequence). V lost 8 bases to trimming and J lost 5 bases, with 21 bases between them. This CDR3 spans 15 amino acids. The CDR3 DNA reads as TGTGCCAGCCGCCGGGCAGCGGGGGACGGAACTGAAGCTTTCTTT. It codes for CASRRAAGDGTEAFF.

The chain employs TRBV29-1 and TRBJ2-3; TRBD1 matches at 8 bases. Germline CDR1 reads SQVTM; CDR2 reads ANQGSEA. CDR3 size: 13 residues. V was pared by 8 bases and J by 2 bases, with 6 bases of the junction left unmatched. The CDR3 is CSHRTGITDTQYF. The CDR3 bases are TGCAGCCACAGGACAGGGATCACAGATACGCAGTATTTT.

The chain couples TRBV10-1 to TRBJ2-5; the match to TRBD2 covers 14 bases. J gave up 5 bases and V 6 bases, and 5 bases lay outside the gene matches. The CDR3 covers 15 residues. CDR1 and CDR2 from the germline V gene are WNHNN and SYGVQD (reference sequence). CDR3 region: CASSGGTSGSETQYF. In nucleotides, the CDR3 is TGCGCCAGCAGCGGAGGGACTAGCGGGAGCGAGACCCAGTACTTC.

The V gene is TRBV7-3, the J gene TRBJ2-5; D unclear. V shed 2 bases and J shed 5 bases, with 12 bases lying between them. Germline V gene sequence: CDR1 SGHTA, CDR2 FQGTGA. The CDR3 sequence is 14 residues long. The CDR3 nucleotides are TGTGCCAGCAGCTTAGGCGACGGCGCGGAGACCCAGTACTTC. It translates to CASSLGDGAETQYF.

The chain combines TRBV7-9 with TRBJ2-7; D gene uncertain. Germline CDR1 reads SEHNR; CDR2 reads FQNEAQ (reference sequence). The CDR3 runs to 14 residues. Trimming shortened V by 1 base and J by 1 base, and 8 bases separated the two germline ends. CDR3 sequence reads: CASSLDSLSYEQYF. CDR3 bases: TGTGCCAGCAGCTTAGATTCATTATCCTACGAGCAGTACTTC.